The clone carrying this TCR beta chain came up a few times. The TCR alpha and TCR beta cDNA libraries, bearing sample barcodes and UMIs, were generated by 5'RACE using constant-segment primers. One entry per CDR3 protein, called by TCRdb with MiXCR from the 5' RACE reads. Among roughly 80,000 distinct CDR3 sequences listed, roughly 25% were seen once. The entry originates in a study of T-cell memory formation after mild COVID-19. The sequence was obtained from a young man who had mild COVID-19 (a few samples of this study predate the infection). Cell type and time point are not known. The sequenced sample consisted of PBMCs or a T cell subset sorted from them (not recorded which).

The CDR3 coding sequence is TGTGCCAGCAGTTGGCTCAAAAACACTGAAGCTTTCTTT. It codes for CASSWLKNTEAFF. The V call is TRBV6-2 or TRBV6-3, the J call TRBJ1-1; D remains unclear. The V gene lost 4 bases and the J gene lost 2 bases, with 8 bases spanning the gap. The germline V gene encodes CDR1 MNHEY and CDR2 SVGEGT. This CDR3 has 13 residues.